A selection of T cell receptor beta chains follows, all from one sample in a study of patients and donors after allogeneic stem cell transplantation. TCRdb re-called the RT-PCR reads with MiXCR, one entry per CDR3 protein. The repertoire includes some 960,000 distinct CDR3 sequences, roughly 18% of them detected once, and about 6% sits in the top ten. The sample taken for sequencing was blood, either unsorted or a sorted T cell fraction (not recorded which). The receptor set was obtained from a human donor who was either an allogeneic HSCT recipient or a stem cell or donor lymphocyte infusion donor (not recorded which). It is not recorded whose cells these are; they may come from a transplant donor. Each CDR3 is given with its conserved first and last residue. The order of the fields is CDR3 length, V gene, J gene, D gene, clone size, CDR3 protein, CDR3 DNA. D genes are given only for firm matches. Only part of the rows carry a size: once, few, many, or a class if the clone is expanded.

13	TRBV12-3/TRBV12-4	TRBJ2-7	.	.	CASSFLLDGEQYF	TGTGCCAGCAGTTTTCTTCTAGATGGGGAGCAGTACTTC
14	TRBV7-3	TRBJ1-1	TRBD1	.	CASSPTGGRAEAFF	TGTGCCAGCAGCCCCACAGGGGGAAGGGCTGAAGCTTTCTTT
15	TRBV12-3/TRBV12-4	TRBJ1-1	TRBD1	few	CASSRYRDRPTEAFF	TGTGCCAGCAGTAGATACCGGGACAGACCCACTGAAGCTTTCTTT
17	TRBV12-5	TRBJ1-2	TRBD1	.	CASASPSTGDQYYGYTF	TGTGCTAGTGCCTCACCGTCGACAGGGGACCAATACTATGGCTACACCTTC
14	TRBV20-1	TRBJ2-5	.	.	CSARGSYSKETQYF	TGCAGTGCCCGGGGATCATATTCAAAAGAGACCCAGTACTTC
12	TRBV27	TRBJ2-7	.	few	CASSNPGSEQYF	TGTGCCAGCAGTAACCCAGGGTCCGAGCAGTACTTC
14	TRBV9	TRBJ2-7	.	.	CASSGSLGGYEQYF	TGTGCCAGCAGTGGTTCACTGGGGGGTTACGAGCAGTACTTC
15	TRBV20-1	TRBJ2-1	TRBD2	few	CSARTGTSGSNEQFF	TGCAGTGCTAGAACCGGGACTAGCGGGTCAAATGAGCAGTTCTTC
12	TRBV12-3/TRBV12-4	TRBJ2-7	.	many	CASIPTPGEQYF	TGTGCCAGCATCCCCACCCCAGGGGAGCAGTACTTC
17	TRBV3-1	TRBJ1-1	.	.	CASSPRGGNPKNTEAFF	TGTGCCAGCAGCCCACGAGGTGGGAACCCAAAGAACACTGAAGCTTTCTTT
12	TRBV18	TRBJ1-4	.	.	CASSPFNEKLFF	TGTGCCAGCTCACCTTTTAATGAAAAACTGTTTTTT
14	TRBV11-2	TRBJ2-2	.	few	CASSYEGKAGELFF	TGTGCCAGCAGCTATGAGGGAAAGGCCGGGGAGCTGTTTTTT
19	TRBV10-3	TRBJ2-1	TRBD2	few	CAISESRTSGRVYRNEQFF	TGTGCCATCAGTGAGTCGCGGACTAGCGGGAGGGTATACCGCAATGAGCAGTTCTTC
15	TRBV14	TRBJ2-7	TRBD2	.	CASSQDLAGLDEQYF	TGTGCCAGCAGCCAAGATCTAGCGGGACTGGACGAGCAGTACTTC
14	TRBV12-3/TRBV12-4	TRBJ2-2	.	.	CASSPGQTPGELFF	TGTGCCAGCAGTCCAGGACAGACCCCCGGGGAGCTGTTTTTT
14	TRBV4-1	TRBJ1-2	.	.	CASSQDLGDYGYTF	TGCGCCAGCAGCCAAGATCTGGGGGACTATGGCTACACCTTC
18	TRBV10-3	TRBJ2-7	TRBD1	.	CAISASLGQGASSYEQYF	TGTGCCATCAGTGCCTCGCTGGGACAGGGGGCGAGCTCCTACGAGCAGTACTTC
15	TRBV7-9	TRBJ2-1	TRBD2	.	CASSLATSSINEQFF	TGTGCCAGCAGCTTAGCGACTAGCTCAATCAATGAGCAGTTCTTC
13	TRBV10-3	TRBJ2-3	.	.	CAISARSTDTQYF	TGTGCCATCAGTGCCCGTAGCACAGATACGCAGTATTTT
16	TRBV6-2/TRBV6-3	TRBJ2-5	TRBD1	few	CASSSTDRVGKETQYF	TGTGCCAGCAGTTCTACCGACAGGGTGGGAAAAGAGACCCAGTACTTC
13	TRBV5-1	TRBJ1-1	.	few	CASSPLPPSGAFF	TGCGCCAGCAGCCCCTTGCCGCCATCGGGAGCTTTCTTT
14	TRBV27	TRBJ1-5	.	.	CASRRRYSNQPQHF	TGTGCCAGCAGGCGGCGATATAGCAATCAGCCCCAGCATTTT
13	TRBV9	TRBJ2-1	.	.	CASSVYGANEQFF	TGTGCCAGCAGCGTATATGGGGCAAATGAGCAGTTCTTC
14	TRBV19	TRBJ2-7	TRBD1	once	CASGDRGSSYEQYF	TGTGCCAGTGGTGACAGGGGGAGTTCCTACGAGCAGTACTTC
13	TRBV6-2/TRBV6-3	TRBJ2-7	.	.	CASSQAKRREQYF	TGTGCCAGCAGCCAGGCTAAGCGGCGCGAGCAGTACTTC
14	TRBV5-1	TRBJ1-1	.	.	CASSLDRENTEAFF	TGCGCCAGCAGCTTGGACAGGGAGAACACTGAAGCTTTCTTT